This TCR beta chain stems from a study of OX40 agonist ivuxolimab in advanced cancers. Whole-study context: Three patients had partial responses: one hepatocellular carcinoma, two cutaneous melanoma.

Regarding this clone: Its antigen is not identified.

The V end was cut by 2 bases, the J end by 10 bases, with 10 bases between. Germline assignment: CDR1 GTSNPN and CDR2 SVGIG (reference sequence). The length of the CDR3 is 11 residues. Generated by immunoSEQ multiplex PCR, the TCRdb table keeps only in-frame clones and is missing some. The repertoire includes under 70,000 clones, approximately 90% of them detected once, and 1.3% to 1.5% sits in the top ten. The study's findings and limits: Those patients achieving a partial response at 0.1-3.0 mg/kg showed among the lowest clonal expansion. At 0.1 to 3.0 mg/kg, CD4+ and CD8+ blood T cells expanded clonally by week 6.

This TCR derives from an adult with an advanced solid tumor such as melanoma, head and neck, liver or kidney cancer. The chain carries TRBV30 and TRBJ2-3; D might be TRBD1 (6 bases). Here the sequenced sample was CD4+ or CD8+ T cells sorted from blood, taken in a trial of the OX40 agonist ivuxolimab. The CDR3 bases are TGTGCCTGGAGTCCCCCAGGGGCGCAGTATTTT. This sequence encodes CAWSPPGAQYF. The full variable domain, in which reference TRBV30 and TRBJ2-3 provide the parts outside the CDR3, is SQTIHQWPATLVQPVGSPLSLECTVEGTSNPNLYWYRQAAGRGLQLLFYSVGIGQISSEVPQNLSASRPQDRQFILSSKKLLLSDSGFYLCAWSPPGAQYFGPGTRLTVL.